This TCR beta chain emerged from a study of glioma-infiltrating T cells after dendritic cell vaccination. This clone was picked up a small number of times. The method was immunoSEQ multiplex PCR; TCRdb's version includes in-frame clones alone and lacks a portion of them. The sample carries under 100,000 clones, 70% to 90% recorded once. Looked up from germline, CDR1 is ENHRY and CDR2 is SYGVKD. The CDR3 runs 15 residues. V trimming: 0 bases; J trimming: 6 bases; junction bases outside the gene matches: 8. This chain joins TRBV10-3 and TRBJ2-7, with 7 bases that match TRBD2. This sequence originates from a human donor with glioblastoma. Sequencing was performed on blood, taken before dendritic cell vaccination. The CDR3 protein is CAISESWWEGLEQYF. The CDR3 coding sequence is TGTGCCATCAGTGAGTCATGGTGGGAGGGCCTCGAGCAGTACTTC.